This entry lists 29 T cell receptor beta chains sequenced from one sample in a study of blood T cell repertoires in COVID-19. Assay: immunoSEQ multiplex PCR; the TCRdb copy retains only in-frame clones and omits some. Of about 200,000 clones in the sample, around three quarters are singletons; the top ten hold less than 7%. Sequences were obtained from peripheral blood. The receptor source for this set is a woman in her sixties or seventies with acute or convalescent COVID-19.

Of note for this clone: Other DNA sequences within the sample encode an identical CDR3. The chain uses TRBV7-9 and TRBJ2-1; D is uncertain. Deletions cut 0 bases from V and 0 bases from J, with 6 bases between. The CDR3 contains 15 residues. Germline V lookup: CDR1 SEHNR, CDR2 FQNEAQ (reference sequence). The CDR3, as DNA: TGTGCCAGCAGCTTAGCGCTATCCTCCTACAATGAGCAGTTCTTC. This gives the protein CASSLALSSYNEQFF.

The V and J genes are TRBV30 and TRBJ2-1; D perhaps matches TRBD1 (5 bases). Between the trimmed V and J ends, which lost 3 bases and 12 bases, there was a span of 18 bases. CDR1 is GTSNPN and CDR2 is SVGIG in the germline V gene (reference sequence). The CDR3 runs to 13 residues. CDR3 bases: TGTGCCTGGAGCCGATCTGGGGCTGCTGCGCAGTTCTTC. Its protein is CAWSRSGAAAQFF.

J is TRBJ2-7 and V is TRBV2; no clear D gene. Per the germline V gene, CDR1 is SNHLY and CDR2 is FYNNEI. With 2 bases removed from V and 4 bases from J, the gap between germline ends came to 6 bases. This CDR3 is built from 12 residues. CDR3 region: CASSEQNYEQYF. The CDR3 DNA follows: TGTGCCAGCAGTGAACAGAATTACGAGCAGTACTTC.

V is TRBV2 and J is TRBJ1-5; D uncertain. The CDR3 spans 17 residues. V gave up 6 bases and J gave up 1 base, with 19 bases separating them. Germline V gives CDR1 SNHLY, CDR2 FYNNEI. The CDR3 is CASRPTSSVTSNQPQHF. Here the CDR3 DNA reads TGTGCCAGCAGGCCAACGTCGTCGGTAACGAGCAATCAGCCCCAGCATTTT.

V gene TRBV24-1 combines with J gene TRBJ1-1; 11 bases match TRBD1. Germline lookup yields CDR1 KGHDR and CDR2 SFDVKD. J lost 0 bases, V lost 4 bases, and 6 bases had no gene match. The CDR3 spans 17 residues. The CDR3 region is CATSESGTGGMNTEAFF. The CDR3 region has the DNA TGTGCCACCAGTGAGTCCGGGACAGGGGGGATGAACACTGAAGCTTTCTTT.

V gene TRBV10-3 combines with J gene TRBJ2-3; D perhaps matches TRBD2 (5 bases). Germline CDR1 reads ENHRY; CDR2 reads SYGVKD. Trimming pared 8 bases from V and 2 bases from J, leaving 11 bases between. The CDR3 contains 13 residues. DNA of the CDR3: TGTGCCATCGGCGGGTCCATCACAGATACGCAGTATTTT. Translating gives CAIGGSITDTQYF.

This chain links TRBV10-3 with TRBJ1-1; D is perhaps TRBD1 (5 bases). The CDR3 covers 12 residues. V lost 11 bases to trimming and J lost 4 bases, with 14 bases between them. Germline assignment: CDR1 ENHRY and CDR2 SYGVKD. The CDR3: CAASVGLTEAFF. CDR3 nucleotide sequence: TGTGCCGCCTCCGTGGGGCTCACTGAAGCTTTCTTT.

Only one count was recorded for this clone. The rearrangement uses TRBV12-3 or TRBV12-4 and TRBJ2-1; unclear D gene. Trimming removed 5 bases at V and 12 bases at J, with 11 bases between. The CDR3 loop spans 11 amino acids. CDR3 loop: CASSPDLRQFF. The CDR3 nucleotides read TGTGCCAGCAGTCCAGACTTACGGCAGTTCTTC.

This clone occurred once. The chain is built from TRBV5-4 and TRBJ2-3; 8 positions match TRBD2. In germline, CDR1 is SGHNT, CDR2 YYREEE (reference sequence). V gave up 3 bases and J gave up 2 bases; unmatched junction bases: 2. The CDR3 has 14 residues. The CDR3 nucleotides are TGTGCCAGCAGCTCCGGACTAGCCACAGATACGCAGTATTTT. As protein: CASSSGLATDTQYF.

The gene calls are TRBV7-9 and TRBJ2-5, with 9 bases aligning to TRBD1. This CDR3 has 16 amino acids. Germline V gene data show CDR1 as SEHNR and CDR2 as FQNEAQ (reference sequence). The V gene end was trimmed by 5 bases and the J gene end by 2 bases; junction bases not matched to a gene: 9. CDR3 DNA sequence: TGTGCCAGCAGCCCCGGACAGGGGATATGGCAAGAGACCCAGTACTTC. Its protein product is CASSPGQGIWQETQYF. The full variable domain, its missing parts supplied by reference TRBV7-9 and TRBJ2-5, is DTGVSQNPRHKITKRGQNVTFRCDPISEHNRLYWYRQTLGQGPEFLTYFQNEAQLEKSRLLSDRFSAERPKGSFSTLEIQRTEQGDSAMYLCASSPGQGIWQETQYFGPGTRLLVL.

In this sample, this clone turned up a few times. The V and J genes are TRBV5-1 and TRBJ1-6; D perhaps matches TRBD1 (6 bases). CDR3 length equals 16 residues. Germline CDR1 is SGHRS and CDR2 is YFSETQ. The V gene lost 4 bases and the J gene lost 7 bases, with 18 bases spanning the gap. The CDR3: CASSRTLQGTNSPLHF. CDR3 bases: TGCGCCAGCAGCCGTACCTTACAGGGTACGAATTCACCCCTCCACTTT.

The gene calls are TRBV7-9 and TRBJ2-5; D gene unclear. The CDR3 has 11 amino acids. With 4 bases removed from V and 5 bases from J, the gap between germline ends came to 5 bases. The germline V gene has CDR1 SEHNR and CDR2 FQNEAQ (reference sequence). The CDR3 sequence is CASSYGETQYF. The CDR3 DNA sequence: TGTGCCAGCAGCTATGGCGAGACCCAGTACTTC.

The CDR3 bases are TGTGCCAGCAGCCAAGAATGGAGGGACGAGCAGTACTTC. Its protein is CASSQEWRDEQYF. This rearrangement joins TRBV3-1 (or the pseudogene TRBV3-2) to TRBJ2-7, with a tentative D call TRBD2 (6 bases). Germline CDR1 is LGHDT and CDR2 is YNNKEL (reference sequence). There are 13 residues in the CDR3. The ends were cut back, 0 bases at V and 5 bases at J, with 8 bases in the middle.

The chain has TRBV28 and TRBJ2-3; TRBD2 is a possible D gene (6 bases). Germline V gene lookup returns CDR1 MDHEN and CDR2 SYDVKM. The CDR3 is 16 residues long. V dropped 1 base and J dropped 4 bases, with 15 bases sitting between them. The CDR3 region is CASSLLARASADTQYF. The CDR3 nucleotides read TGTGCCAGCAGTTTATTAGCCCGAGCTAGCGCAGATACGCAGTATTTT. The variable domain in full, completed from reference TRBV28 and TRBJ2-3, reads DVKVTQSSRYLVKRTGEKVFLECVQDMDHENMFWYRQDPGLGLRLIYFSYDVKMKEKGDIPEGYSVSREKKERFSLILESASTNQTSMYLCASSLLARASADTQYFGPGTRLTVL.

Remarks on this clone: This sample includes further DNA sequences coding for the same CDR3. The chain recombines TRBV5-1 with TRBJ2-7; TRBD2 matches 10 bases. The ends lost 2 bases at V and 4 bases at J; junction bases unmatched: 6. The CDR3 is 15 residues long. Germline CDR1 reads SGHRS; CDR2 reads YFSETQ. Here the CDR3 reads CASSFPGTSVYEQYF. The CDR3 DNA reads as TGCGCCAGCAGCTTCCCCGGGACTAGCGTTTACGAGCAGTACTTC.

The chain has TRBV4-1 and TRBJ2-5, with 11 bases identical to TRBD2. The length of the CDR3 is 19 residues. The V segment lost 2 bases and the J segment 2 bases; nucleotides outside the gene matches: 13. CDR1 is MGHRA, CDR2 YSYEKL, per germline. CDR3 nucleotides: TGCGCCAGCAGCCAATCGCTAGCGGGAGGCTCCTCTGTTCAAGAGACCCAGTACTTC. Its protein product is CASSQSLAGGSSVQETQYF.

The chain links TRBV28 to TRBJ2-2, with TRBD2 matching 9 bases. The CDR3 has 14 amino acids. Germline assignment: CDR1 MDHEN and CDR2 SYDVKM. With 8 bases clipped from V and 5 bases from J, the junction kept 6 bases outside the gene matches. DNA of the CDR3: TGTGCCAGCTCGGGTAGCGGGAGAACCGGGGAGCTGTTTTTT. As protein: CASSGSGRTGELFF. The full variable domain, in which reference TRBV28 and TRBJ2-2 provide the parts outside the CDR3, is DVKVTQSSRYLVKRTGEKVFLECVQDMDHENMFWYRQDPGLGLRLIYFSYDVKMKEKGDIPEGYSVSREKKERFSLILESASTNQTSMYLCASSGSGRTGELFFGEGSRLTVL.

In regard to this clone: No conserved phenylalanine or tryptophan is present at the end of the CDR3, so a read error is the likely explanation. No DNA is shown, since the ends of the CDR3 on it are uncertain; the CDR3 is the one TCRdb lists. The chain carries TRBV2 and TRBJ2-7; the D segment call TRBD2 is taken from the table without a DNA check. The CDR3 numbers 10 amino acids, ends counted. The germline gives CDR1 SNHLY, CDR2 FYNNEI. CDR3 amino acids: CASSDRNSGI.

CDR3 coding DNA: TGTGCCAGCAGCCAAGAGGCGGGAGTCTGGGTTGAGCAGTTCTTC. Amino acids: CASSQEAGVWVEQFF. This chain links TRBV3-1 (or the pseudogene TRBV3-2) with TRBJ2-1, with TRBD2 matching over 7 bases. The CDR3 is 15 residues long. J gave up 9 bases and V 0 bases, and 8 bases lay outside the gene matches. CDR1 and CDR2 from the germline V gene are LGHDT and YNNKEL (reference sequence).

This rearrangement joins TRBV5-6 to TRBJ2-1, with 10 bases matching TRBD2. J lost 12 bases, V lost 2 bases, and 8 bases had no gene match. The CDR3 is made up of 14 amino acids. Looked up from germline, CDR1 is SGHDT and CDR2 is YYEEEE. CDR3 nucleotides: TGTGCCAGCAGCTTAAGGCTAGCGGGAGTGGGGCAGTTCTTC. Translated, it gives CASSLRLAGVGQFF. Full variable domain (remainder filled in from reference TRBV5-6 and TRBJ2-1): DAGVTQSPTHLIKTRGQQVTLRCSPKSGHDTVSWYQQALGQGPQFIFQYYEEEERQRGNFPDRFSGHQFPNYSSELNVNALLLGDSALYLCASSLRLAGVGQFFGPGTRLTVL.

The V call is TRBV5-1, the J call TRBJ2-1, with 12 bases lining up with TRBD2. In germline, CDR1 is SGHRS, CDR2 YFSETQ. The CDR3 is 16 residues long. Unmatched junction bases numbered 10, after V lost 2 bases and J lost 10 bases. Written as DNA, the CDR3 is TGCGCCAGCAGCTTATTTGGACTAGCGGGGTACTGGGAGCAGTTCTTC. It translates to CASSLFGLAGYWEQFF.

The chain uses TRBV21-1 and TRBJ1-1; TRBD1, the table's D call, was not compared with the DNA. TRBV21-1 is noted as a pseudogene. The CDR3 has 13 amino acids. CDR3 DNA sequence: TGTGCCACCGAGACAGGGGCGTTCACTGAAGCTTTCTTT. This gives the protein CATETGAFTEAFF.

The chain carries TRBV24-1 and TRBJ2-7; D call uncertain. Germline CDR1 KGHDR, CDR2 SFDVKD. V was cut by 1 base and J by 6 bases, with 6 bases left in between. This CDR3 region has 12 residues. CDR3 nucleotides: TGTGCCACCAGTGATTTTATGTCCGAGCAGTACTTC. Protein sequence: CATSDFMSEQYF.

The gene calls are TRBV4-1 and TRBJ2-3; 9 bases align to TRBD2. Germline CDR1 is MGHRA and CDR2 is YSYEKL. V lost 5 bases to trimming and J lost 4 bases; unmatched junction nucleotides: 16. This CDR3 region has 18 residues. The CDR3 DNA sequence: TGCGCCAGCAGCGAGGCGGGGCCCGGGACTAGCAGGTCAGATACGCAGTATTTT. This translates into CASSEAGPGTSRSDTQYF.

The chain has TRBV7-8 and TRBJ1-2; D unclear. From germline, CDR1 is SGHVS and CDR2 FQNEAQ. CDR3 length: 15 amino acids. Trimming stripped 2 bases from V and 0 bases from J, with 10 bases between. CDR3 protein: CASSLLAGPNYGYTF. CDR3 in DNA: TGTGCCAGCAGCTTATTGGCGGGCCCTAACTATGGCTACACCTTC.

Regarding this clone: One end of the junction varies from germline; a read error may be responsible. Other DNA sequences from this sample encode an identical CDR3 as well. The DNA for the CDR3 is TGTGCCACCAGTGGGGACAGGGTTGGCAATCAGCCCCAACATTTT. Amino acid sequence: CATSGDRVGNQPQHF. The rearrangement links TRBV24-1 to TRBJ1-5; 9 nucleotides align to TRBD1. Germline V lookup: CDR1 KGHDR, CDR2 SFDVKD. The CDR3 spans 15 residues.

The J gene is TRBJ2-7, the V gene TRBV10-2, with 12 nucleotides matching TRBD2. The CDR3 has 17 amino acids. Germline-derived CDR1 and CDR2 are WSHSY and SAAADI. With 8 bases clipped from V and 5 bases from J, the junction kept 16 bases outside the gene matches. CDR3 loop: CASVGGATSGSSHEQYF. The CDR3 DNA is TGCGCCAGCGTAGGAGGGGCGACTAGCGGGAGTTCCCACGAGCAGTACTTC.

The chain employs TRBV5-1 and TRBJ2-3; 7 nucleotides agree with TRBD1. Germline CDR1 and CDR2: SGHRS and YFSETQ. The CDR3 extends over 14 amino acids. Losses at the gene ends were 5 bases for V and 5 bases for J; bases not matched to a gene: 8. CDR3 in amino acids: CASRTGQVKDTQYF. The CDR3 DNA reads TGCGCCAGCAGAACCGGACAGGTCAAAGATACGCAGTATTTT.

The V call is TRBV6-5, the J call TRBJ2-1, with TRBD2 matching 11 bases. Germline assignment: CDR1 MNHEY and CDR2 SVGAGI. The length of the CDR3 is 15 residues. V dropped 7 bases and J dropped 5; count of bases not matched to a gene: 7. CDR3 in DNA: TGTGCCAGCACCTCTAGCGGGAGGCTCAACAATGAGCAGTTCTTC. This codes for CASTSSGRLNNEQFF.